One TCR beta chain is described in this entry. The V and J ends lost 6 bases and 6 bases, in that order; junction bases with no gene match: 7. CDR3 size: 12 residues. From germline, CDR1 is SQVTM and CDR2 ANQGSEA. Regarding time point: after dendritic cell vaccination, including at tumor progression/relapse. This record belongs to a study of glioma-infiltrating T cells after dendritic cell vaccination. Input was 2 to 2.5 ug genomic DNA, or all available if less. Only in-frame clones appear in the TCRdb table, and some are missing; sequencing was by immunoSEQ multiplex PCR. The table has more than 95,000 clones, 80% seen once.

The sample was blood, taken after dendritic cell vaccination. The J gene is TRBJ1-1, the V gene TRBV29-1, with 7 bases lining up with TRBD1. The sequence came from a human donor with glioblastoma. The CDR3 protein is CSVTGSGAEAFF. The CDR3 DNA reads TGCAGCGTGACAGGGAGCGGCGCTGAAGCTTTCTTT.